This TCR beta chain came from a study of blood T cell repertoires in COVID-19. About the study: There were acute and convalescent COVID-19 samples, and they came from the United States, Italy and Spain.

Original processing notes: Amplified reference gene primers provided the basis for estimating nucleated cell counts. Clones were read by immunoSEQ multiplex PCR, and TCRdb kept only the in-frame ones, dropping some. V and J calls and clone size are those listed in that table; D and trimming were worked out from the DNA. The sample shows 75,000 to 80,000 clones, more than 75% of them seen only once. CDR1 and CDR2 from the germline V gene are SGDLS and YYNGEE. V was pared by 0 bases and J by 1 base, with 10 bases between. CDR3 length: 15 amino acids. Sequencing used peripheral blood. The genes are TRBV9 and TRBJ2-5; D possibly corresponds to TRBD1 (5 bases). This clonotype originated in a human donor in a cohort sampled during active COVID-19. DNA for the CDR3: TGTGCCAGCAGCGTAGATGGACACCGCCAAGAGACCCAGTACTTC. The encoded protein is CASSVDGHRQETQYF.